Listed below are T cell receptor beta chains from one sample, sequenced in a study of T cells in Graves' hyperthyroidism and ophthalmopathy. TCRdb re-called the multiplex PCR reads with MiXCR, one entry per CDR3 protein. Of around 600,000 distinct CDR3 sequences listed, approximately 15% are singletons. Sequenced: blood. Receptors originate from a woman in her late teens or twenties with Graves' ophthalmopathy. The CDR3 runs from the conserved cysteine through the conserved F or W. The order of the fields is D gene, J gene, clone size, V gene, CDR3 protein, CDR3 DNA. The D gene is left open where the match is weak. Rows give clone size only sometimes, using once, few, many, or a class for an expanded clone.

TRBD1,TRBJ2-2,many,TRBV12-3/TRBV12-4,CASSLGTGRTGELFF,TGTGCCAGCAGTTTAGGGACAGGGAGGACCGGGGAGCTGTTTTTT
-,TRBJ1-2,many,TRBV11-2,CASSPINWDNSNYGYTF,TGTGCCAGCAGTCCAATAAATTGGGACAACTCCAACTATGGCTACACCTTC
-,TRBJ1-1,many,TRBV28,CASSSSGLEAFF,TGTGCCAGCAGTTCTTCAGGGTTAGAAGCTTTCTTT
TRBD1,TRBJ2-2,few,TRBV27,CASSFGTGGTGELFF,TGTGCCAGCAGTTTTGGGACAGGGGGAACCGGGGAGCTGTTTTTT
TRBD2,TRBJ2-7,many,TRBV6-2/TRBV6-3,CASSFIAGVAEQYF,TGTGCCAGCAGTTTCATAGCGGGAGTCGCCGAGCAGTACTTC
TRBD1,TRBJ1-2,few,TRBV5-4,CASSHGDRPFYGYTF,TGTGCCAGCAGCCACGGGGACAGGCCCTTCTATGGCTACACCTTC
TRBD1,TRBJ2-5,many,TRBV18,CASSLRQTGAETQYF,TGTGCCAGCTCGCTACGACAGACAGGGGCAGAGACCCAGTACTTC
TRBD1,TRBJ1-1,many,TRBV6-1,CASSRDRGGGNTEAFF,TGTGCCAGCAGTAGGGACAGGGGAGGTGGAAACACTGAAGCTTTCTTT
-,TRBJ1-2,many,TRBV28,CASLPGGNPYGYTF,TGTGCCAGCCTCCCCGGGGGTAACCCCTATGGCTACACCTTC
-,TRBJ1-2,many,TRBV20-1,CSAKIRGAPGGYTF,TGCAGTGCCAAGATTAGGGGGGCCCCTGGTGGCTACACCTTC
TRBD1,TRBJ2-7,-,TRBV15,CATSSFPGGPYEQYF,TGTGCCACCAGCAGCTTTCCAGGGGGCCCCTACGAGCAGTACTTC
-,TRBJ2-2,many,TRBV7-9,CASSLSWTGELFF,TGTGCCAGCAGCCTAAGTTGGACCGGGGAGCTGTTTTTT
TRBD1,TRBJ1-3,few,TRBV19,CASSITGTGVRGNTIYF,TGTGCCAGTAGTATCACCGGGACAGGGGTGAGAGGAAACACCATATATTTT
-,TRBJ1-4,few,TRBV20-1,CSARSGAANEKLFF,TGCAGTGCTAGGTCGGGAGCGGCTAATGAAAAACTGTTTTTT
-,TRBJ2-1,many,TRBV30,CAWRGDWGGVEQFF,TGTGCCTGGAGGGGGGACTGGGGTGGGGTAGAGCAGTTCTTC
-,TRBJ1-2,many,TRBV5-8,CASSFDSRSGGYTF,TGTGCCAGCAGCTTCGACAGCCGCAGTGGTGGCTACACCTTC
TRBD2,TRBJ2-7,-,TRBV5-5,CASSQTSGTPYEQYF,TGTGCCAGCAGCCAGACTAGCGGGACTCCCTACGAGCAGTACTTC
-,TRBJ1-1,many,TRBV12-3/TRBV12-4,CASSESHTEAFF,TGTGCCAGCTCCGAGTCCCACACTGAAGCTTTCTTT
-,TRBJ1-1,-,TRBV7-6,CASSLASKPINTEAFF,TGTGCCAGCAGCTTAGCTTCTAAACCCATTAACACTGAAGCTTTCTTT